This T cell receptor (beta chain) was retrieved from a study of shared clonotypes between healthy human individuals. Study summary: Researchers drew samples from two women and a few men aged 18 to 49.

This clone was seen only a few times. Its specificity is unknown. Naive CD8 cells lacked CD45RO and underwent positive selection for CCR7, leaving out terminally differentiated effector memory CD45RA+ cells. Regarding the study as a whole: A limitation of the genetic and exposure-history diversity represented arose from few donors.

The table came from immunoSEQ multiplex PCR; TCRdb's copy has only in-frame clones and leaves some out. Counted here are 550,000 to 750,000 clones, over 95% occurring once; the ten biggest clones make up 0.11%. Germline assignment: CDR1 LNHDA and CDR2 SQIVND (reference sequence). The CDR3 is 16 amino acids. The ends lost 7 bases at V and 1 base at J; junction bases unmatched: 9. The sequence was collected from a woman aged 30 to 39 in good health. V usage is TRBV19 and J usage is TRBJ2-2; 7 nucleotides align to TRBD2. The source material was naive CD8+ T cells sorted from blood. CDR3 residues: CASIPGAGENTGELFF. The CDR3 nucleotides read TGTGCCAGTATCCCGGGCGCGGGGGAGAACACCGGGGAGCTGTTTTTT.